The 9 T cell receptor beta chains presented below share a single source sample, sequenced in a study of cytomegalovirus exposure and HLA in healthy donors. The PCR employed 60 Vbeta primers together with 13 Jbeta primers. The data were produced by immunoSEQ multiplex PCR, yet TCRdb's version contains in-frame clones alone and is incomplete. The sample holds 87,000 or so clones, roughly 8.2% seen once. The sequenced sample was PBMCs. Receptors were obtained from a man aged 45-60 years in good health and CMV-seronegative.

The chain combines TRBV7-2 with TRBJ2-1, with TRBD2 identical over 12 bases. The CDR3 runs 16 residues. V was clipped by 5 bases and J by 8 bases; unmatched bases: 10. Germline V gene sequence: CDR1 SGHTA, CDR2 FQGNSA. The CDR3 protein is CASSLRTSGISYEQFF. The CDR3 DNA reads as TGTGCCAGCAGCCTCCGGACTAGCGGGATTTCGTATGAGCAGTTCTTC. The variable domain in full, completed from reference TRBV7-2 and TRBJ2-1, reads GAGVSQSPSNKVTEKGKDVELRCDPISGHTALYWYRQSLGQGLEFLIYFQGNSAPDKSGLPSDRFSAERTGGSVSTLTIQRTQQEDSAVYLCASSLRTSGISYEQFFGPGTRLTVL.

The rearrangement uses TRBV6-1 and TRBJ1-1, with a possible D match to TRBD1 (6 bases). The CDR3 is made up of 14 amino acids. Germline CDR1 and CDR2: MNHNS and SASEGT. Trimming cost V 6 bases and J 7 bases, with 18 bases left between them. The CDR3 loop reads CASRPSRGLGEAFF. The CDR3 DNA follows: TGTGCCAGCAGACCATCCAGGGGTCTGGGTGAAGCTTTCTTT.

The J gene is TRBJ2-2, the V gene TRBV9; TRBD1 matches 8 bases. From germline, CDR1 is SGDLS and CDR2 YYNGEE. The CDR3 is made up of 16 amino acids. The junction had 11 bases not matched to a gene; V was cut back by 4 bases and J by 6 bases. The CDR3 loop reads CASSTSQGALSGELFF. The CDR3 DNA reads TGTGCCAGCAGCACATCCCAGGGGGCGCTGTCCGGGGAGCTGTTTTTT.

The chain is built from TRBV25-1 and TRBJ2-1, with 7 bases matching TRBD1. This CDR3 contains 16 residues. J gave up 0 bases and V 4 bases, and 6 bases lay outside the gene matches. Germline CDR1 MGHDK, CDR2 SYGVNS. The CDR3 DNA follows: TGTGCCAGCAGTGGGACAGGAGCGAGCTCCTACAATGAGCAGTTCTTC. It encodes CASSGTGASSYNEQFF.

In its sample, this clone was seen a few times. The CDR3 DNA sequence: TGTGCCAGCAGCCCGCAACCCCCGGGACTAGCGGGGGTCGATACGCAGTATTTT. This gives the protein CASSPQPPGLAGVDTQYF. This chain links TRBV9 with TRBJ2-3; 14 bases map to TRBD2. The germline V gene encodes CDR1 SGDLS and CDR2 YYNGEE. V shed 4 bases, J shed 6 bases, and the junction held 13 bases outside the gene matches. The CDR3 loop spans 18 amino acids.

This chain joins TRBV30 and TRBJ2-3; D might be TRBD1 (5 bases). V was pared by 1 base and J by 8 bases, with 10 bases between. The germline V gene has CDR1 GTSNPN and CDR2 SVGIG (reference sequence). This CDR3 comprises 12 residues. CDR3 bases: TGTGCCTGGAGTGAGGTGGGGCGTACGCAGTATTTT. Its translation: CAWSEVGRTQYF.

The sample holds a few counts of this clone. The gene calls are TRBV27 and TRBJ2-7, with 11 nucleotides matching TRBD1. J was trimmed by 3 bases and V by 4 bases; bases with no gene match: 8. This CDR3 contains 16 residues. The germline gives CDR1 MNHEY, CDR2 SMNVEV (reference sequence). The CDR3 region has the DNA TGTGCCAGCAGTTCCCTTGGACAGGGGGCAGTCTACGAGCAGTACTTC. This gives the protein CASSSLGQGAVYEQYF.

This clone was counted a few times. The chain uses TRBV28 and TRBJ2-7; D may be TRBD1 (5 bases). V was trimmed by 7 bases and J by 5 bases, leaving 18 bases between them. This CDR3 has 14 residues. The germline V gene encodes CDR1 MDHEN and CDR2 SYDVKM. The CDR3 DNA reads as TGTGCCAGCACCACTCCCTCCCCAGGGAACGAGCAGTACTTC. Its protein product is CASTTPSPGNEQYF. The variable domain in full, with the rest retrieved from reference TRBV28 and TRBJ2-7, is DVKVTQSSRYLVKRTGEKVFLECVQDMDHENMFWYRQDPGLGLRLIYFSYDVKMKEKGDIPEGYSVSREKKERFSLILESASTNQTSMYLCASTTPSPGNEQYFGPGTRLTVT.

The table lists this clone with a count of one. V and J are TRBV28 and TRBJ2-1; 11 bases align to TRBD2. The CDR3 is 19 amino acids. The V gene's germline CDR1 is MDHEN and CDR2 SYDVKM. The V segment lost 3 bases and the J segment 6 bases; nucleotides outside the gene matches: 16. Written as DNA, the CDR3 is TGTGCCAGCAGTTTCTCACCTGGGACTAGCGGAGGCCCCTCCAATGAGCAGTTCTTC. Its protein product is CASSFSPGTSGGPSNEQFF.